This TCR beta chain is from a study of blood T cell repertoires in COVID-19. Whole-study context: The cDNA or gDNA used as material had been derived from T cells, B-cell-depleted T cells, or PBMCs.

Trimming cost V 4 bases and J 4 bases; bases outside gene matches: 5. The CDR3 is made up of 16 amino acids. Germline CDR1 SGHTA, CDR2 FQGTGA. TCRdb's table, derived via immunoSEQ multiplex PCR, lists solely in-frame clones and lacks some. There are more than 200,000 clones in the sample; 88% occur only once, and roughly 0.7% lies in the top ten. The V call is TRBV7-3, the J call TRBJ2-1, with 12 bases that match TRBD2. The receptor's source is a man aged 35 to 55 with acute or convalescent COVID-19. Sequenced material: peripheral blood. Written as DNA, the CDR3 is TGTGCCAGCAGCTCGACCGGGACTAGCGGGTACAATGAGCAGTTCTTC. This translates into CASSSTGTSGYNEQFF.